Detailed here is one TCR beta chain. Its antigen is unidentified. Sequenced by immunoSEQ multiplex PCR; TCRdb stores in-frame clones only, minus some. Of roughly 43,000 clones listed, approximately 80% are singletons. These data are taken from a study of CD4 T cells in relation to SARS-CoV-2 and coronaviruses. Material: naive CD4+ T cells from PBMCs, cultured in vitro. The subset was: naive CD4+ T cells isolated by negative enrichment. The TCR was taken from an adult with COVID-19.

The CDR3 bases are TGTGCCAGCAGCGTAGGCCGCCGAAGTACAGATACGCAGTATTTT. It is translated as CASSVGRRSTDTQYF. The chain combines TRBV9 with TRBJ2-3; no clear D. This CDR3 is 15 amino acids long. Trimming removed 0 bases from V and 3 bases from J, with 11 bases in between. Germline CDR1 SGDLS, CDR2 YYNGEE. Variable domain in full (rest from reference TRBV9 and TRBJ2-3): DSGVTQTPKHLITATGQRVTLRCSPRSGDLSVYWYQQSLDQGLQFLIQYYNGEERAKGNILERFSAQQFPDLHSELNLSSLELGDSALYFCASSVGRRSTDTQYFGPGTRLTVL.